This T cell receptor beta chain was documented in a study of metastatic and nonmetastatic thyroid tumors. Patients had received no treatment of any kind before thyroid surgery. About this clone itself: Its antigen is not identified.

The CDR3 contains 17 residues. Germline CDR1 and CDR2: SNHLY and FYNNEI. V was pared by 6 bases and J by 2 bases, with 8 bases of the junction left unmatched. TCRdb recomputed clones from the PCR reads via MiXCR. There are about 14,000 clones in the sample; approximately 32% occur only once, and 20% to 30% lies in the top ten. Points from the study as a whole: In both blood and tumor samples, TCR beta diversity was reported significantly higher for malignant than benign nodules.

This sequence joins TRBV2 and TRBJ2-3; 13 bases match TRBD2. The TCR comes from a female donor with papillary thyroid cancer or a benign thyroid nodule (not recorded which). Some clones in this sample may be carry-over from other donors' samples. The sample comprised tumor tissue. The CDR3 protein is CASSIEGTSGDTDTQYF. The CDR3 DNA reads TGTGCCAGCAGCATAGAAGGGACTAGCGGGGACACAGATACGCAGTATTTT.